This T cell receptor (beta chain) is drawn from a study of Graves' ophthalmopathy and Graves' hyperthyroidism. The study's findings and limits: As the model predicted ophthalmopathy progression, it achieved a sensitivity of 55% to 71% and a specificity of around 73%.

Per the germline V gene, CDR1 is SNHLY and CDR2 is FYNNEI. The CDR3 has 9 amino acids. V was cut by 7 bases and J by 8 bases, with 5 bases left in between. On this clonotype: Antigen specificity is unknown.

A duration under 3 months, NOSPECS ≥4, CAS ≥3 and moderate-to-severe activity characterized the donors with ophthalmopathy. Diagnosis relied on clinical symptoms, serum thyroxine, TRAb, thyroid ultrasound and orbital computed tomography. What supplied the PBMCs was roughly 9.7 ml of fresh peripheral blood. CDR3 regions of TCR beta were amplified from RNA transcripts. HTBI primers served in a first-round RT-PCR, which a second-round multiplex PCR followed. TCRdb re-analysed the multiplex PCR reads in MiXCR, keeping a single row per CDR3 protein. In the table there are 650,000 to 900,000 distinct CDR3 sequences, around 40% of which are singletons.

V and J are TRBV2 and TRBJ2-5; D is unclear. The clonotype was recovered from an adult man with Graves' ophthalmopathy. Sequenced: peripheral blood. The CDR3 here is CASKGTQYF. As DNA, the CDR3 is TGTGCCAGCAAGGGTACCCAGTACTTC.